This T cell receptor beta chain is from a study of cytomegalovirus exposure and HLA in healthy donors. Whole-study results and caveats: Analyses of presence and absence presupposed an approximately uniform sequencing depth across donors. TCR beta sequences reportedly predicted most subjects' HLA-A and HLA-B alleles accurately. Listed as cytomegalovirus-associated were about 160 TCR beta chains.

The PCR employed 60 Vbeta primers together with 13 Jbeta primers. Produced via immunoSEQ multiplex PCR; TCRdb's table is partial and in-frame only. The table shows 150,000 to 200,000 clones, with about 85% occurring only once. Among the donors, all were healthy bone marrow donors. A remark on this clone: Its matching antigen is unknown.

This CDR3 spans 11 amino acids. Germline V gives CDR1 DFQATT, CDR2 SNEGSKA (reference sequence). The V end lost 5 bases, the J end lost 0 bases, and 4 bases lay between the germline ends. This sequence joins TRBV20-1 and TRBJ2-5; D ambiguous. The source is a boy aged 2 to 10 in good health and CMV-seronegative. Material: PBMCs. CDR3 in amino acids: CSARYQETQYF. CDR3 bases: TGCAGTGCTCGGTACCAAGAGACCCAGTACTTC.